This TCR beta chain comes out of a study of cytomegalovirus exposure and HLA in healthy donors (dated 2017 in TCRdb). With regard to the full study: An earlier analysis of some 600 of the donors reported 250 to 350 Gb of sequence data and about 120 million unique TCR beta sequences obtained from 150 million to 200 million T cells. An early release that covered some 640 HLA-typed donors contained around 330 gigabases of sequencing data and 65 million to 100 million unique TCR sequences. Of the roughly 410 genotyped donors, 81% were placed in the genetic ancestry cluster associated with self-reported Caucasian donors. The study aimed to test whether cataloging public T cell receptors could reveal signatures of past pathogen exposure. The study used immunosequencing to profile the T cell repertoires of approximately 640 subjects and linked those repertoires to cytomegalovirus serostatus. Besides the first cohort of 500 to 700 subjects, a separate validation cohort made up of 120 or so different subjects was used. High-throughput TCR immunosequencing, statistical association of individual TCRs with disease status, and machine learning were combined to predict cytomegalovirus infection status. To study patterns of TCR occurrence, a later analysis re-analyzed previously published TCR beta repertoires from just over 650 donors and added high-resolution HLA genotyping. Rather than drawing on any new phenotypic data, the later analysis identified candidate immune exposures from TCR beta sequences and the way those sequences occurred across donors. An earlier analysis of 587 of the donors used high-throughput TCR beta sequencing to judge whether each TCR beta V gene segment behaved as functional or pseudogenic. Donor age, sex, ethnicity and CMV serostatus were collected together with the repertoire data. A later genetic analysis used genome-wide SNP genotypes for about three fifths of the 666 donors, treating that subset as a discovery cohort. All discovery cohort repertoires had been generated on a single sequencing platform. Class I and class II HLA loci were covered by the typing at four-digit resolution. Typing coverage differed by locus: A, B, C, DRB1 and DQB1 were typed in roughly 620-630 donors, DQA1 in 522, DPA1 in over 600, and DPB1 in just under 480. A handful of DR-DQ haplotypes were handled as single units for association and clustering because linkage in the cohort was strong. On average, roughly 240,000 unique TCR beta nucleotide sequences were sequenced per donor among 398 genotyped donors of the cohort, with 15% to 20% of those sequences being non-productive. The paper as a whole reports these results and caveats: According to the authors, the approach could potentially be generalized to other disease states and immunological phenotypes. About 17 rarely observed V segments, including chromosome 9 orphons, were excluded from the earlier analysis of just under 600 of the donors because counts were too low. When HLA alleles, especially DR and DQ, strongly co-occurred, TCR associations were difficult to assign to individual alleles. Only TCR beta chains were sequenced in this cohort, and the absence of alpha or paired-chain data limited detectable features. A few of the identified cytomegalovirus-associated TCR beta chains were confirmed in vitro to be specific for cytomegalovirus antigens. A group of highly shared sequence variants was considered likely to be a technical artifact of the sequencing pipeline. Presence/absence analyses assumed roughly uniform sequencing depth across donors, an assumption that may not hold. In a later analysis, over 15,000 TCR beta sequences were associated with specific HLA alleles at a false discovery rate of 0.05. V-gene and J-gene trimming of TCR beta chains was associated with a missense DCLRE1C variant in a later genetic analysis, and the association was replicated in an independent cohort. The classifier was reported to diagnose cytomegalovirus status with high specificity and sensitivity in both the original and validation cohorts. Immune exposure information for the cohort was limited to CMV serostatus. In a later analysis, the rate of TCR association differed among HLA loci, with DRB1 alleles having the most associated TCRs and HLA-C alleles having the fewest. Compared with the approximately 710-donor mean, donors in an Asian-associated ancestry cluster had fewer N-insertions in productive TCRs, according to a later genetic analysis. In a later analysis, most CMV-associated TCR beta chains were found to appear HLA-restricted, with HLA associations seemingly driven largely by CMV exposure. Broadly in line with IMGT annotations, most TCR beta V segments showed up in productive rearrangements about 87% or about 30% of the time in an earlier analysis of 587 of the donors. Across donors, most TCR sequences were observed very rarely, whereas some public TCRs were present in many individuals. The 87-base-pair reads could not distinguish some IMGT-functional V segments, including TRBV6-2 and TRBV6-3, so those segments were excluded. HLA typing was unavailable for some donors at each locus, so association tests used only the typed subset. Linkage disequilibrium might explain the correlated functional status among segregating V segments, but an unknown experimental factor could not be excluded. In the study, approximately 160 TCR beta chains were listed as associated with cytomegalovirus. A further reported finding was that TCR beta sequences accurately predicted the HLA-A and HLA-B alleles for most subjects in the first cohort. A later analysis found that HLA-associated TCR beta chains were more clonally expanded and had lower generation probabilities than equally common non-associated chains. A later analysis reported that several top co-occurrence clusters appeared linked to parvovirus B19, influenza, CMV and Epstein-Barr virus.

Library generation was performed with the immunoSEQ multiplex PCR assay. A mixture of 60 forward primers for TCR Vbeta segments and 13 reverse primers for TCR Jbeta segments was used in the multiplex PCR. The CDR3 region of rearranged TCR beta genes was amplified from genomic DNA by a multiplex PCR assay. The amplified TCR beta libraries were sequenced on the Illumina HiSeq System as 87-base-pair reads. On the study's bioinformatics: Across the roughly 700 repertoires, a later analysis counted some 81 million unique TCR beta chains, roughly 11 million of which were shared by at least two donors. Raw reads were error-corrected and collapsed into unique sequences by a nearest-neighbor algorithm in which closely related sequences were merged to remove PCR and sequencing errors. CDR3 sequences were aligned to IMGT reference sequences to assign V, D and J gene segments. For a sequence to be retained, a match of at least six nucleotides to both a V gene segment and a J gene segment was required. A rearrangement was called productive if the CDR3 had no stop codons and remained in frame with V and J, and every other rearrangement was called non-productive. Following IMGT convention, CDR3 was defined as the stretch from the second conserved V-encoded cysteine up to the conserved J-encoded phenylalanine. Sequences without an unambiguous match to a single V gene segment were excluded from the earlier analysis of over 500 of the donors. An earlier analysis of approximately 590 of the donors classified V segments as functional when productive rearrangements were above 56.7% and as segregating when the standard deviation between donors was above 5%. To diagnose cytomegalovirus status from the catalog of TCR beta chain sequences, a statistical classification framework was built. In a later analysis, V and J genes were assigned by comparing TCR nucleotide sequences against IMGT/GENE-DB human TR gene sequences. The TCRdist pipeline was used in a later analysis to assign CDR3 sequences and most-parsimonious VDJ recombination scenarios. A later analysis defined each TCR beta chain by its CDR3 amino acid sequence plus V-gene family, and excluded reads lacking a unique V-gene family. As a way to deal with suspected cross-contamination and a sequencing artifact, a later analysis dropped under 600 nucleotide sequences that were highly shared and had low generation probability. In a later analysis, a clonal expansion index was calculated for each public chain from normalized within-repertoire ranks of inferred template counts. In a later analysis, generation probabilities were computed with a VDJ recombination model fitted to out-of-frame rearrangements, and the resulting probabilities were checked against IGoR. Hypergeometric tests were used in a later analysis to score TCR-TCR, TCR-HLA and TCR-CMV co-occurrence, with a repertoire-size bias correction applied to the TCR pairs. In a later analysis, false discovery rates were estimated by permuting HLA or CMV assignments 20 times. In a later analysis, co-occurring TCRs were grouped using DBSCAN, and TCRdist sequence similarity was added for clustering within HLA-allele-positive subsets. For co-occurrence clustering, repertoires with fewer than 30,000 or more than 120,000 public chains were excluded, along with roughly 5 repertoires with anomalous nucleotide sharing. Imported from immuneACCESS, the table was reduced by TCRdb to in-frame sequences with V and J called. These copies leave out some clones; in studies compared against another copy, an unresolved V gene accounts for under half, and the cause of the remainder is not known. That table supplies the V and J calls and clone size; D and trimming were determined from the DNA. For this sample the table gives roughly 130,000 clones, of which 65% to 80% were detected only once. The ten largest clonotypes hold 1% of the sample.

The cohort comprised around 690 healthy bone marrow donors. At the time of sampling, every cohort member was nominally healthy, though immune exposures that went unrecorded were likely present. Of the approximately 700 cohort members, just under 300 had a positive CMV serostatus and 350 to 450 had a negative one, while no CMV serostatus was recorded for the donor. A peripheral blood sample was provided by each donor, and peripheral blood mononuclear cells were used for TCR beta sequencing. Genomic DNA was extracted from the blood cell samples with the Qiagen DNeasy Blood Extraction Kit. The CDR3 measures 13 amino acids from cysteine to phenylalanine. Only the CDR3 DNA stays, 39 bases, in frame from base 1. CDR1 SGHDN and CDR2 FVKESK were looked up in the germline V gene. V lost 1 base and J lost 7 bases; the stretch between them is 8 bases long. Concerning this clone itself: Its antigen is unknown. No qualities accompany the bases; no much larger clone lies one base away.

The receptor was derived from a human donor in good health. In this chain, TRBV14 is recombined with TRBJ2-1, with no D gene named confidently. Sequencing used PBMCs. Here is the DNA: TGTGCCAGCAGCCAAGGACTCCTTAATGAGCAGTTCTTC. It specifies CASSQGLLNEQFF.